A selection of T cell receptor beta chains follows, all from one sample in a study of PD-1 blockade in classical Hodgkin lymphoma. Data came from immunoSEQ multiplex PCR; TCRdb stores just in-frame clones and leaves some out. This repertoire shows roughly 39,000 clones, 77% found once; its top ten account for roughly 9.2%. The sequencing used peripheral blood mononuclear cells (PBMCs), collected before the fourth cycle of nivolumab. Every receptor here comes from a human donor with classical Hodgkin lymphoma. The CDR3 runs from the conserved cysteine through the conserved F or W. The D gene is left open where the match is weak. Not every row has a clone size; where given, it reads once, few, many or a size class.

TGTGCCAGCAGCTTAGCTAGCGGGGGGGCCCCAGATACGCAGTATTTT,CASSLASGGAPDTQYF,TRBV11-2,TRBD2,-,TRBJ2-3
TGTGCCAGCAGCGTCTCAGGGAGAGGGGTTGGAAACACCATATATTTT,CASSVSGRGVGNTIYF,TRBV9,-,-,TRBJ1-3
TGTGCCACATGGGACAGCGGCCGTATAGATACGCAGTATTTT,CATWDSGRIDTQYF,TRBV27,TRBD1,-,TRBJ2-3
TGTGCCAGCTCACCACTCGCTGCCTCCTACGAGCAGTACTTC,CASSPLAASYEQYF,TRBV18,-,-,TRBJ2-7
TGCGCCAGCAGTGAAAGAACAGATAGCAATCAGCCCCAGCATTTT,CASSERTDSNQPQHF,TRBV23-1,-,-,TRBJ1-5
TGCGCCAGCAGCTATGCTCCGTTGGGGGACTCCTACGAGCAGTACTTC,CASSYAPLGDSYEQYF,TRBV5-1,-,-,TRBJ2-7
TGTGCCAGAACCGGGACAGGAGCCTACGAGCAGTACTTC,CARTGTGAYEQYF,TRBV2,TRBD1,-,TRBJ2-7
TGTGCTAGCAGCCACCCTACAACCCTGAATAATGAGCAGTTCTTC,CASSHPTTLNNEQFF,TRBV7-7,-,-,TRBJ2-1
TGTGCCAGCAGCCGATTGACAGGGTCGGCTTTCTTT,CASSRLTGSAFF,TRBV6-6,TRBD1,-,TRBJ1-1
TGTGCCAGCAGCCCGGGGCAGGGGGCGCTAAGGAATCAGCCCCAGCATTTT,CASSPGQGALRNQPQHF,TRBV7-6,TRBD1,-,TRBJ1-5
TGTGCCAGTAGGAAACAGGGCTCTAACTATGGCTACACCTTC,CASRKQGSNYGYTF,TRBV19,-,few,TRBJ1-2
TGTGCCAGCAGCCAAGGGCTAGGGTTTCTAGATTCACCCCTCCACTTT,CASSQGLGFLDSPLHF,TRBV4-2,-,-,TRBJ1-6
TGCGCCAGCAGCCAAGGACTAGCTCCCTTGGAAGAGACCCAGTACTTC,CASSQGLAPLEETQYF,TRBV4-3,TRBD2,-,TRBJ2-5
TGTGCCAGCAGCTTCACCCCCTATAGGAGCTCCTACGAGCAGTACTTC,CASSFTPYRSSYEQYF,TRBV4-2,-,-,TRBJ2-7
TGTGCCGGGAGCAGGGCGGCGGTTTTGAATGGCTACACCTTC,CAGSRAAVLNGYTF,TRBV30,-,-,TRBJ1-2
TGTGCCTGGAACCACAATAGCAATCAGCCCCAGCATTTT,CAWNHNSNQPQHF,TRBV30,-,-,TRBJ1-5
TGTGCCAGCAGCGTTGGGACAGCTTCTGCAACTAATGAAAAACTGTTTTTT,CASSVGTASATNEKLFF,TRBV9,TRBD1,-,TRBJ1-4
TGTGCCAGCAGCTTAAGCGTGGACTTCACAGATACGCAGTATTTT,CASSLSVDFTDTQYF,TRBV11-3,-,-,TRBJ2-3
TGTGCCTGGAGTACAGGGGGGACTGAAGCTTTCTTT,CAWSTGGTEAFF,TRBV30,TRBD1,few,TRBJ1-1
TGTGCCAGCAGCAGGGGACACGGGGGAGATGGCTACACCTTC,CASSRGHGGDGYTF,TRBV7-2,-,-,TRBJ1-2
TGTGCCAGCAGCTCAGCGGGGGCCGGGAACAATGAGCAGTTCTTC,CASSSAGAGNNEQFF,TRBV7-9,TRBD2,-,TRBJ2-1
TGCGCCAGCAGCTTGATCGGCTTCCCTAACACTGAAGCTTTCTTT,CASSLIGFPNTEAFF,TRBV5-1,-,-,TRBJ1-1
TGTGCCAGCAGCCCGGGGGGCCCCTACGAGCAGTACTTC,CASSPGGPYEQYF,TRBV7-8,-,-,TRBJ2-7
TGTGCCAGCAGCGACGGAATGAACACTGAAGCTTTCTTT,CASSDGMNTEAFF,TRBV14,-,few,TRBJ1-1
TGTGCCAGCAGTTCCCTTACACCTGGTGGCAATCAGCCCCAGCATTTT,CASSSLTPGGNQPQHF,TRBV6-6,-,-,TRBJ1-5
TGTGCCATCAGTGAAATTTTAGGAAGCAATCAGCCCCAGCATTTT,CAISEILGSNQPQHF,TRBV10-3,-,-,TRBJ1-5
TGTGCCAGCTTTCGAGAGAACACTGAAGCTTTCTTT,CASFRENTEAFF,TRBV6-6,-,few,TRBJ1-1
TGTGCCAGCAGCCCTTGGACAGGGACAATTCAGTACTTC,CASSPWTGTIQYF,TRBV7-6,TRBD1,-,TRBJ2-4
TGTGCCAGCAGTTACAACACAGGGCCCTTGCGGACTGAAGCTTTCTTT,CASSYNTGPLRTEAFF,TRBV6-5,-,-,TRBJ1-1
TGTGCCAGCAGCTCAACAACGCTGGGGTATAATTCACCCCTCCACTTT,CASSSTTLGYNSPLHF,TRBV7-9,-,-,TRBJ1-6
TGTGCCATCAGTGATCCTACTAGCGTCCACGAGCAGTACTTC,CAISDPTSVHEQYF,TRBV10-3,TRBD2,-,TRBJ2-7
TGTGCCAGCACACCAAGTGGGGGGATCCAAGAGACCCAGTACTTC,CASTPSGGIQETQYF,TRBV2,-,-,TRBJ2-5
TGTGCCAGCAGGACAGGGGGCATGGGTGAAGCTTTCTTT,CASRTGGMGEAFF,TRBV7-9,TRBD1,-,TRBJ1-1
TGTGCCAGCAGTGACCCGGGACAGGGAAGGGAGACCCAGTACTTC,CASSDPGQGRETQYF,TRBV2,TRBD1,-,TRBJ2-5
TGTGCCAGCAGCTTCGACGGGTACGAGCAGTACTTC,CASSFDGYEQYF,TRBV11-1,-,-,TRBJ2-7
TGCAGTGCCGATGGAGGCAATGAGCAGTTCTTC,CSADGGNEQFF,TRBV20-1,-,-,TRBJ2-1
TGTGCCAGCAGTGGATTTAGGGGGACTAGCGACACCGGGGAGCTGTTTTTT,CASSGFRGTSDTGELFF,TRBV2,TRBD2,-,TRBJ2-2
TGTGCCAGTAGTATAACCAACCCGGGGGTTGAGACCCAGTACTTC,CASSITNPGVETQYF,TRBV19,-,-,TRBJ2-5
TGTGCCAGCAGCTCCCAGACAGGGCTTTCACCCCTCCACTTT,CASSSQTGLSPLHF,TRBV7-9,TRBD1,-,TRBJ1-6
TGTGCCAGCAGCACGGACAGGAACAATGAGCAGTTCTTC,CASSTDRNNEQFF,TRBV2,TRBD1,-,TRBJ2-1
TGCAGCGCCACCGAGGGGGGTGGAAACACCATATATTTT,CSATEGGGNTIYF,TRBV29-1,-,-,TRBJ1-3
TGTGCCAGCAGCTCCGCCGGGCCCAGGGGTTATGGCTACACCTTC,CASSSAGPRGYGYTF,TRBV5-8,-,-,TRBJ1-2
TGTGCCAGCAGCCCAGGGGGGGAAAATATCGTCGGGGAGCTGTTTTTT,CASSPGGENIVGELFF,TRBV4-2,-,-,TRBJ2-2
TGTGCCAGCAGCTTCCCGGGACAGGGCTACGAGCAGTACTTC,CASSFPGQGYEQYF,TRBV7-9,TRBD1,-,TRBJ2-7
TGTGCCAGCAGCAAATCCAGGGGCCGCCACGAGCAGTACTTC,CASSKSRGRHEQYF,TRBV5-6,-,-,TRBJ2-7
TGCGCCAGCAGCCAAGTACCAGGGGCAGGTAATTCACCCCTCCACTTT,CASSQVPGAGNSPLHF,TRBV4-3,-,once,TRBJ1-6
TGTGCCAGCAGTGAAGTTCTGGGCCACCAAGAGACCCAGTACTTC,CASSEVLGHQETQYF,TRBV6-1,-,-,TRBJ2-5
TGTGCCAGCAGTTCCGGGGCCCTTGATTTGTCACCCCTCCACTTT,CASSSGALDLSPLHF,TRBV28,-,-,TRBJ1-6
TGCGCCAGCAGCTTGAGACTAGAGGGGAAGATTCAGTACTTC,CASSLRLEGKIQYF,TRBV5-1,-,-,TRBJ2-4
TGCAGCGTGGCGGTTTCTGGAAACACCATATATTTT,CSVAVSGNTIYF,TRBV29-1,-,-,TRBJ1-3
TGTGCCAGCATTACAAGTGGGGGGGCTCCCTACGAGCAGTACTTC,CASITSGGAPYEQYF,TRBV7-2,-,-,TRBJ2-7
TGTGCCAGCTCACCCTCAGGGGCGGGAGAAAAACTGTTTTTT,CASSPSGAGEKLFF,TRBV18,-,-,TRBJ1-4
TGTGCCAGCAGCTCAGGGACTAGCGGATCCTACGAGCAGTACTTC,CASSSGTSGSYEQYF,TRBV7-9,TRBD2,-,TRBJ2-7
TGTGCCAGCAGCTTAACTAGCGGGGGGGCCCCCTACAATGAGCAGTTCTTC,CASSLTSGGAPYNEQFF,TRBV7-3,TRBD2,-,TRBJ2-1
TGTGCCAGCAGCGAGCGACAGGGCTTGGGCGGCTACACCTTC,CASSERQGLGGYTF,TRBV7-2,TRBD1,-,TRBJ1-2
TGCAGCGTCCAGGGGACTGGGGCCAACGTCCTGACTTTC,CSVQGTGANVLTF,TRBV29-1,-,-,TRBJ2-6
TGCGCCAGCAGCCCTGCAGGGTCGGGCTACGAGCAGTACTTC,CASSPAGSGYEQYF,TRBV4-3,-,-,TRBJ2-7
TGTGCCAGCAGCTTGGACGTGGGGGTTACCTATGGCTACACCTTC,CASSLDVGVTYGYTF,TRBV5-4,-,-,TRBJ1-2
TGTGCCAGCAGCGTAGCTGCAGGTTACTATGGCTACACCTTC,CASSVAAGYYGYTF,TRBV9,-,-,TRBJ1-2